This entry lists 5 T cell receptor beta chains sequenced from one sample in a study of T cell repertoires and HLA-DP antigens. TCRdb's copy holds only in-frame clones and misses some; the assay was immunoSEQ multiplex PCR. The repertoire holds approximately 100,000 clones, with approximately 86% as singletons. No antigen has been assigned to these receptors. Sequenced: CD4+ T cells from PBMCs. These receptor sequences come from a man aged 45-65 years in good health and CMV-seronegative.

This chain joins TRBV11-2 and TRBJ2-1; TRBD2 matches 12 bases. Germline lookup yields CDR1 SGHAT and CDR2 FQNNGV. The CDR3 contains 18 residues. V shed 5 bases, J shed 1 base, and the junction held 9 bases outside the gene matches. The CDR3 loop reads CASSLRLAGVGSYNEQFF. CDR3 DNA sequence: TGTGCCAGCAGCCTGAGACTAGCGGGAGTGGGGTCCTACAATGAGCAGTTCTTC.

This chain uses TRBV10-2 with TRBJ2-5, with 7 nucleotides matching TRBD2. Germline V CDR1 and CDR2: WSHSY, SAAADI. V shed 7 bases, J shed 5 bases, and the junction held 13 bases outside the gene matches. The CDR3 runs to 15 residues. The CDR3 DNA reads as TGCGCCAGCATGGAGCGGGAAAGACTTAGGGAGACCCAGTACTTC. It encodes CASMERERLRETQYF.

V is TRBV2 and J is TRBJ1-1; no reliable D call. The CDR3 is made up of 11 amino acids. Trimming took off 4 bases at V and 11 bases at J, with 11 bases between the two ends. Germline assignment: CDR1 SNHLY and CDR2 FYNNEI. CDR3 bases: TGTGCCAGCAGTGTTGTGAGAGGGGCTTTCTTT. This encodes CASSVVRGAFF. Filled out from reference TRBV2 and TRBJ1-1, the complete variable domain reads EPEVTQTPSHQVTQMGQEVILRCVPISNHLYFYWYRQILGQKVEFLVSFYNNEISEKSEIFDDQFSVERPDGSNFTLKIRSTKLEDSAMYFCASSVVRGAFFGQGTRLTVV.

CDR3 sequence: CASSANRGRREKLFF. DNA of the CDR3: TGTGCCAGCAGTGCCAACAGGGGGCGACGTGAAAAACTGTTTTTT. The chain recombines TRBV28 with TRBJ1-4; 9 nucleotides match TRBD1. Germline CDR1 is MDHEN and CDR2 is SYDVKM. The V segment lost 5 bases and the J segment 7 bases; nucleotides outside the gene matches: 8. CDR3 length: 15 amino acids.

The CDR3 loop is CASSLDSLTEAFF. The DNA for the CDR3 is TGCGCCAGCAGCTTAGACAGCCTCACTGAAGCTTTCTTT. The rearrangement joins TRBV5-1 to TRBJ1-1; TRBD1 is a possible D gene (5 bases). The CDR3 contains 13 residues. V gave up 2 bases and J gave up 4 bases, with 9 bases separating them. Germline lookup yields CDR1 SGHRS and CDR2 YFSETQ.